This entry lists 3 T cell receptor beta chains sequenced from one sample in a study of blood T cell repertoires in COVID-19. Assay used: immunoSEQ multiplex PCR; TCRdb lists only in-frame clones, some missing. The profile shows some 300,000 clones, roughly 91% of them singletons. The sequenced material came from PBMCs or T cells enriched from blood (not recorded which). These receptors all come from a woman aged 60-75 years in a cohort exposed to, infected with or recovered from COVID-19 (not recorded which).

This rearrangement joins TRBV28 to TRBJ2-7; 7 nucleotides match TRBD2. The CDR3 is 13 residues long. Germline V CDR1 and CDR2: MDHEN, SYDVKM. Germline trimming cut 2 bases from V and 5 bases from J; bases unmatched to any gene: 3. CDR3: CASSLGGDHEQYF. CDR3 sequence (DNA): TGTGCCAGCAGTTTAGGGGGGGACCACGAGCAGTACTTC.

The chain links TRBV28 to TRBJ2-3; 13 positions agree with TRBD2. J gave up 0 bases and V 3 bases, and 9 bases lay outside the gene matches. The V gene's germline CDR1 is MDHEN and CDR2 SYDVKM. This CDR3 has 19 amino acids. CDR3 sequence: CASSLAPGLAGTSTDTQYF. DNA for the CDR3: TGTGCCAGCAGTTTGGCGCCGGGACTAGCGGGAACTAGCACAGATACGCAGTATTTT.

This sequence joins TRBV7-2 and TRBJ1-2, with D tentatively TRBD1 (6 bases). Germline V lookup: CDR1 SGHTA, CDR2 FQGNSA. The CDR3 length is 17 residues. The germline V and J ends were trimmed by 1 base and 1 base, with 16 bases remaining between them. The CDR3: CASSLDSQGQLNYGYTF. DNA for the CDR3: TGTGCCAGCAGCTTAGATTCGCAGGGGCAACTTAACTATGGCTACACCTTC.